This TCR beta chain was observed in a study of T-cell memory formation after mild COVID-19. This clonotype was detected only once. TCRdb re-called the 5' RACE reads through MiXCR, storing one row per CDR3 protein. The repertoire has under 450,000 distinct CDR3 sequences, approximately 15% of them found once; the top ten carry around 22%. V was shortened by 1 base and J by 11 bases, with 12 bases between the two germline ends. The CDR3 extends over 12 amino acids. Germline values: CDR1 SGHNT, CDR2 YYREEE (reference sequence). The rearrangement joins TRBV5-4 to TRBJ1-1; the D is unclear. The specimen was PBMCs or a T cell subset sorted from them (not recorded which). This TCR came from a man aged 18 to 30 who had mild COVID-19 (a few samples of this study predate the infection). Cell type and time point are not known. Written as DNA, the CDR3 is TGTGCCAGCAGCTTGTTCGATACGGACGCTTTCTTT. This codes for CASSLFDTDAFF.